This is a list of T cell receptor beta chains from one sample in a study of CD8 T cells in Susac syndrome. Using its own MiXCR run on the immunoSEQ multiplex PCR reads, TCRdb lists one record per CDR3 protein. The sample contains 100,000 to 150,000 distinct CDR3 sequences, approximately 96% of which appear only once. The specimen sequenced was CD4+ T cells from PBMCs. These receptors all stem from a human donor in good health. Each CDR3 is given with its conserved first and last residue. D genes are given only for firm matches. Size tells how often a clone was seen (once, few, many) or the class of an expanded clone, and some rows leave it out.

cdr3_nt: TGCAGCGTTTGGGACGCTGTCTTGAACACTGAAGCTTTCTTT
cdr3_aa: CSVWDAVLNTEAFF
clone_size: .
j_call: TRBJ1-1
d_call: .
v_call: TRBV29-1
cdr3_length: 14

cdr3_nt: TGTGCCTGGAGTGCGCAGGGCACCTACGAGCAGTACTTC
cdr3_aa: CAWSAQGTYEQYF
clone_size: .
j_call: TRBJ2-7
d_call: .
v_call: TRBV30
cdr3_length: 13

cdr3_nt: TGTGCCAGCAGCCAAGTCACTAGCGCACCCTACAATGAGCAGTTCTTC
cdr3_aa: CASSQVTSAPYNEQFF
clone_size: .
j_call: TRBJ2-1
d_call: TRBD2
v_call: TRBV3-1
cdr3_length: 16

cdr3_nt: TGCGCCAGCAGTGGGCCGGTGAACACTGAAGCTTTCTTT
cdr3_aa: CASSGPVNTEAFF
clone_size: .
j_call: TRBJ1-1
d_call: .
v_call: TRBV5-1
cdr3_length: 13

cdr3_nt: TGTGCCAGCAGCGTAGCAACAGGGGAGGAGCAGTACTTC
cdr3_aa: CASSVATGEEQYF
clone_size: .
j_call: TRBJ2-7
d_call: TRBD1
v_call: TRBV9
cdr3_length: 13

cdr3_nt: TGTGCCAGCAGTTCCCGCGGGACTCGAGACGAGCAGTACTTC
cdr3_aa: CASSSRGTRDEQYF
clone_size: .
j_call: TRBJ2-7
d_call: .
v_call: TRBV12-3/TRBV12-4
cdr3_length: 14

cdr3_nt: TGTGCCAGCAGCCAGGGTGGTGAGCAGTTCTTC
cdr3_aa: CASSQGGEQFF
clone_size: .
j_call: TRBJ2-1
d_call: .
v_call: TRBV3-1
cdr3_length: 11

cdr3_nt: TGCGCCAGCAGCTTGGGCAGCGGGAGTGACACCGGGGAGCTGTTTTTT
cdr3_aa: CASSLGSGSDTGELFF
clone_size: once
j_call: TRBJ2-2
d_call: TRBD2
v_call: TRBV5-1
cdr3_length: 16

cdr3_nt: TGTGCCAGCAGTTATACTTTTTGGGTTGGAGAGTATGAGCAGTTCTTC
cdr3_aa: CASSYTFWVGEYEQFF
clone_size: .
j_call: TRBJ2-1
d_call: .
v_call: TRBV6-5
cdr3_length: 16

cdr3_nt: TGTGCCAGCAGTGAGCAGGGACTAGCTTACGAGCAGTACTTC
cdr3_aa: CASSEQGLAYEQYF
clone_size: .
j_call: TRBJ2-7
d_call: TRBD2
v_call: TRBV2
cdr3_length: 14

cdr3_nt: TGTGCCAGCAGTTCTACCGGGTCCCAGAACACCGGGGAGCTGTTTTTT
cdr3_aa: CASSSTGSQNTGELFF
clone_size: .
j_call: TRBJ2-2
d_call: .
v_call: TRBV7-2
cdr3_length: 16

cdr3_nt: TGCGCCAGCAGCCCCCAAGTGGGCAGGTTGACCTACGAGCAGTACTTC
cdr3_aa: CASSPQVGRLTYEQYF
clone_size: .
j_call: TRBJ2-7
d_call: .
v_call: TRBV5-1
cdr3_length: 16

cdr3_nt: TGTGCCAGCAGCTTAGGTAGCGGGTTGTTCAATACGCAGTATTTT
cdr3_aa: CASSLGSGLFNTQYF
clone_size: .
j_call: TRBJ2-3
d_call: TRBD2
v_call: TRBV7-2
cdr3_length: 15

cdr3_nt: TGCGCCAGCAGCCAAGATGGGGGTTCCTATGGCTACACCTTC
cdr3_aa: CASSQDGGSYGYTF
clone_size: .
j_call: TRBJ1-2
d_call: .
v_call: TRBV4-3
cdr3_length: 14

cdr3_nt: TGTGCCAGCTCACCCGGTTCAGGGTACGAGCAGTACTTC
cdr3_aa: CASSPGSGYEQYF
clone_size: few
j_call: TRBJ2-7
d_call: .
v_call: TRBV18
cdr3_length: 13

cdr3_nt: TGCAGTGCCACACCCACAGGCGACTATGGCTACACCTTC
cdr3_aa: CSATPTGDYGYTF
clone_size: .
j_call: TRBJ1-2
d_call: .
v_call: TRBV20-1
cdr3_length: 13

cdr3_nt: TGTGCCAGTAGTCGGGGTGGGCTCGGGGAGCTGTTTTTT
cdr3_aa: CASSRGGLGELFF
clone_size: .
j_call: TRBJ2-2
d_call: .
v_call: TRBV19
cdr3_length: 13

cdr3_nt: TGCAGCGCTAGGACTAGCGGGGCCTACGAGCAGTACTTC
cdr3_aa: CSARTSGAYEQYF
clone_size: .
j_call: TRBJ2-7
d_call: TRBD2
v_call: TRBV29-1
cdr3_length: 13

cdr3_nt: TGTGCCAGCAGTACCCTCGGACAGGGATTGAACACTGAAGCTTTCTTT
cdr3_aa: CASSTLGQGLNTEAFF
clone_size: .
j_call: TRBJ1-1
d_call: TRBD1
v_call: TRBV6-2/TRBV6-3
cdr3_length: 16

cdr3_nt: TGTGCCAGCAGCGTAGTAGGGACAGCTAATGAGCAGTTCTTC
cdr3_aa: CASSVVGTANEQFF
clone_size: .
j_call: TRBJ2-1
d_call: TRBD1
v_call: TRBV9
cdr3_length: 14

cdr3_nt: TGTGCCAGCAGCCCGCGGACAGGGACCACTGAAGCTTTCTTT
cdr3_aa: CASSPRTGTTEAFF
clone_size: once
j_call: TRBJ1-1
d_call: TRBD1
v_call: TRBV9
cdr3_length: 14

cdr3_nt: TGCGCCAGCAGCTTGGATCATGTGAGTTCCCAGTACGAGCAGTACTTC
cdr3_aa: CASSLDHVSSQYEQYF
clone_size: .
j_call: TRBJ2-7
d_call: .
v_call: TRBV5-1
cdr3_length: 16

cdr3_nt: TGTGCCAGCTCACGGTACGGGCCAGGGTACACTGAAGCTTTCTTT
cdr3_aa: CASSRYGPGYTEAFF
clone_size: once
j_call: TRBJ1-1
d_call: .
v_call: TRBV18
cdr3_length: 15

cdr3_nt: TGTGCCTGGAGTGTGTTGGTGGGATACAATGAGCAGTTCTTC
cdr3_aa: CAWSVLVGYNEQFF
clone_size: .
j_call: TRBJ2-1
d_call: .
v_call: TRBV30
cdr3_length: 14

cdr3_nt: TGCGCCAGCAGCTTGCCACGGGCCGGGGAGCTGTTTTTT
cdr3_aa: CASSLPRAGELFF
clone_size: .
j_call: TRBJ2-2
d_call: .
v_call: TRBV5-1
cdr3_length: 13

cdr3_nt: TGTGCCAGCAGCTTAGGGCCGAAGAATACGCAGTATTTT
cdr3_aa: CASSLGPKNTQYF
clone_size: once
j_call: TRBJ2-3
d_call: .
v_call: TRBV11-2
cdr3_length: 13

cdr3_nt: TGTGCCAGCACAACTAGAACCCAGAAAGAGACCCAGTACTTC
cdr3_aa: CASTTRTQKETQYF
clone_size: once
j_call: TRBJ2-5
d_call: .
v_call: TRBV7-2
cdr3_length: 14

cdr3_nt: TGCAGTGCGGAGGGGGCTTTGGGCAAAAACATTCAGTACTTC
cdr3_aa: CSAEGALGKNIQYF
clone_size: .
j_call: TRBJ2-4
d_call: .
v_call: TRBV20-1
cdr3_length: 14

cdr3_nt: TGTGCCAGCAGTCCCTGGGACAATTACAATCAGCCCCAGCATTTT
cdr3_aa: CASSPWDNYNQPQHF
clone_size: .
j_call: TRBJ1-5
d_call: .
v_call: TRBV6-2/TRBV6-3
cdr3_length: 15

cdr3_nt: TGTGCCAGCAGCCCACCTGGGGAAAGGGGGACTGAAGCTTTCTTT
cdr3_aa: CASSPPGERGTEAFF
clone_size: .
j_call: TRBJ1-1
d_call: .
v_call: TRBV6-6
cdr3_length: 15

cdr3_nt: TGTGCCAGCAGCTTGAGAGGGGCCAGACTTAGCAATCAGCCCCAGCATTTT
cdr3_aa: CASSLRGARLSNQPQHF
clone_size: .
j_call: TRBJ1-5
d_call: .
v_call: TRBV5-6
cdr3_length: 17

cdr3_nt: TGTGCCACCAGCAGAGATCCCAGGAACACTGAAGCTTTCTTT
cdr3_aa: CATSRDPRNTEAFF
clone_size: .
j_call: TRBJ1-1
d_call: .
v_call: TRBV15
cdr3_length: 14

cdr3_nt: TGCGCCAGCAGCTTGTCCGGGACAGGGGGCACCAAAAACATTCAGTACTTC
cdr3_aa: CASSLSGTGGTKNIQYF
clone_size: .
j_call: TRBJ2-4
d_call: TRBD1
v_call: TRBV5-1
cdr3_length: 17

cdr3_nt: TGCAGCGTTGCTGGGTCTAATGAAAAACTGTTTTTT
cdr3_aa: CSVAGSNEKLFF
clone_size: .
j_call: TRBJ1-4
d_call: .
v_call: TRBV29-1
cdr3_length: 12

cdr3_nt: TGTGCCACCAGTGATCCGCAGGGGGATGAAACTGAAGCTTTCTTT
cdr3_aa: CATSDPQGDETEAFF
clone_size: .
j_call: TRBJ1-1
d_call: TRBD1
v_call: TRBV24-1
cdr3_length: 15

cdr3_nt: TGTGCCAGTACGGGACAGATGAACACTGAAGCTTTCTTT
cdr3_aa: CASTGQMNTEAFF
clone_size: .
j_call: TRBJ1-1
d_call: TRBD1
v_call: TRBV19
cdr3_length: 13

cdr3_nt: TGTGCCAGCAGCCTCTGGACACTCGGGTCAGATACGCAGTATTTT
cdr3_aa: CASSLWTLGSDTQYF
clone_size: .
j_call: TRBJ2-3
d_call: .
v_call: TRBV13
cdr3_length: 15

cdr3_nt: TGTGCCAGCAGTTTTTCACAGGGGATCACCGGGGAGCTGTTTTTT
cdr3_aa: CASSFSQGITGELFF
clone_size: .
j_call: TRBJ2-2
d_call: TRBD1
v_call: TRBV6-6
cdr3_length: 15

cdr3_nt: TGCGCCAGCAGCTTGGGGGAGGCTGCGACCGAGCAGTACTTC
cdr3_aa: CASSLGEAATEQYF
clone_size: .
j_call: TRBJ2-7
d_call: .
v_call: TRBV5-1
cdr3_length: 14

cdr3_nt: TGTGCCAGCAGGAACTCGGGACCTCCCTACGAGCAGTACTTC
cdr3_aa: CASRNSGPPYEQYF
clone_size: .
j_call: TRBJ2-7
d_call: .
v_call: TRBV6-2/TRBV6-3
cdr3_length: 14

cdr3_nt: TGCAGCGTTGAAGATGTAACTGAAGCTTTCTTT
cdr3_aa: CSVEDVTEAFF
clone_size: once
j_call: TRBJ1-1
d_call: .
v_call: TRBV29-1
cdr3_length: 11